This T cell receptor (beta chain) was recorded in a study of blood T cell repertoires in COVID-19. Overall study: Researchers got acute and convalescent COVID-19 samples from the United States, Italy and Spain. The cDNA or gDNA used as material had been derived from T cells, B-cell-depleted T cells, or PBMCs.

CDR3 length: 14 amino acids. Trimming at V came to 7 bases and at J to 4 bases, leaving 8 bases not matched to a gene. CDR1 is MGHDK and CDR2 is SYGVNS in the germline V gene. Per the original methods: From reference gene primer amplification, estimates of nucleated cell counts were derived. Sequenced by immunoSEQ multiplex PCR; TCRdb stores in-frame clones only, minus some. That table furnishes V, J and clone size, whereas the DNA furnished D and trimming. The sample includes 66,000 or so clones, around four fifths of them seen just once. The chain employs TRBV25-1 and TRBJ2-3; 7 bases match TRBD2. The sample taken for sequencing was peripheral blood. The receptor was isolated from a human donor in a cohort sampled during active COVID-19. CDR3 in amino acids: CASMGRETSDTQYF. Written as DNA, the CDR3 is TGTGCCAGCATGGGGCGGGAGACCTCAGATACGCAGTATTTT.